The clone carrying this T cell receptor (beta chain) has just a few counts. Extraction and reverse transcription of RNA yielded cDNA as the sequencing template. The data were produced by immunoSEQ multiplex PCR, yet TCRdb's version contains in-frame clones alone and is incomplete. The table lists roughly 150,000 clones, 50% to 65% of them singletons, with around 19% in the top ten. This entry is derived from a study of CD8+ T cells in alopecia areata. PBMCs, the starting material, were the source of sorted CD4+ and CD8+ T cells. This CDR3 spans 14 amino acids. Germline V CDR1 and CDR2: MRHNA, SNTAGT. The ends were cut back, 3 bases at V and 2 bases at J, with 9 bases in the middle.

The source of this sequence is a human donor with alopecia areata. This chain links TRBV6-4 with TRBJ2-3, with D tentatively TRBD1 (5 bases). Here the sequenced sample was CD8+ T cells sorted from blood, taken at week 0. Here the CDR3 reads CASSERGSTDTQYF. CDR3 DNA sequence: TGTGCCAGCAGTGAAAGGGGCTCCACAGATACGCAGTATTTT.